What follows are 15 T cell receptor beta chains derived from one specimen sequenced in a study of T cell responses to AZD1222 COVID-19 vaccine. Only in-frame clones appear in the TCRdb table, and some are missing; sequencing was by immunoSEQ multiplex PCR. The table includes around 88,000 clones, under 90% detected once. Source: peripheral blood, taken on day 0 of MenACWY control vaccination. The receptors derive from an adult in good health.

The V and J genes are TRBV12-3 or TRBV12-4 and TRBJ2-4; 8 positions agree with TRBD1. V lost 6 bases, J lost 9 bases, and 7 bases stayed unmatched. CDR3 length: 13 residues. In DNA, the CDR3 is TGTGCCAGCAGACGGGACAGGACGGGCATTCAGTACTTC. It encodes CASRRDRTGIQYF.

This clone has only one observation. The CDR3 DNA reads TGTGCCAGTAGCGAGGGTACAGCGAACACTGAAGCTTTCTTT. Translating it yields CASSEGTANTEAFF. The V and J genes are TRBV19 and TRBJ1-1; D gene uncertain. The germline CDR1 and CDR2 sequences are LNHDA and SQIVND (reference sequence). V was trimmed by 6 bases and J by 1 base, leaving 12 bases between them. The CDR3 runs 14 residues.

The gene calls are TRBV19 and TRBJ1-2; TRBD1 agrees at 8 bases. Germline V gives CDR1 LNHDA, CDR2 SQIVND (reference sequence). Unmatched junction bases numbered 10, after V lost 2 bases and J lost 8 bases. There are 15 residues in the CDR3. CDR3 sequence: CASSISEDRVWGYTF. The CDR3 DNA sequence: TGTGCCAGTAGTATATCCGAGGACAGGGTCTGGGGCTACACCTTC. The variable domain in full, with the rest retrieved from reference TRBV19 and TRBJ1-2, is DGGITQSPKYLFRKEGQNVTLSCEQNLNHDAMYWYRQDPGQGLRLIYYSQIVNDFQKGDIAEGYSVSREKKESFPLTVTSAQKNPTAFYLCASSISEDRVWGYTFGSGTRLTVV.

This chain links TRBV19 with TRBJ1-6; D remains unclear. Germline V gene data show CDR1 as LNHDA and CDR2 as SQIVND (reference sequence). This CDR3 is 13 amino acids long. The germline V and J ends were trimmed by 0 bases and 10 bases, with 7 bases remaining between them. The CDR3 loop reads CASSIEWTSPLHF. Here the CDR3 DNA reads TGTGCCAGTAGTATAGAGTGGACCTCACCCCTCCACTTT.

V and J are TRBV18 and TRBJ1-2; possibly TRBD1 for D (6 bases). Germline CDR1 and CDR2: KGHSH and LQKENI. There are 15 residues in the CDR3. The V gene lost 1 base and the J gene lost 4 bases, with 13 bases spanning the gap. CDR3 in amino acids: CASSPQPGAVYGYTF. CDR3 nucleotide sequence: TGTGCCAGCTCACCACAGCCAGGGGCGGTCTATGGCTACACCTTC.

The chain joins TRBV12-3 or TRBV12-4 to TRBJ1-1; D gene ambiguous. The CDR3 consists of 13 residues. V was clipped by 7 bases and J by 4 bases, with 13 bases between them. The CDR3 loop reads CASTLAGATEAFF. The CDR3 bases are TGTGCCAGCACCCTTGCTGGCGCCACTGAAGCTTTCTTT.

The gene calls are TRBV11-3 and TRBJ1-2; possible D gene TRBD1, 6 bases. V was clipped by 2 bases and J by 2 bases, with 6 bases between them. The CDR3 sequence is 13 residues long. The germline V gene encodes CDR1 SGHNT and CDR2 YENEEA. CDR3 in amino acids: CASSLQGNYGYTF. For the CDR3, the DNA is TGTGCCAGCAGCTTACAGGGGAACTATGGCTACACCTTC.

J is TRBJ2-5 and V is TRBV6-5, with unresolved D. Trimming stripped 7 bases from V and 2 bases from J, with 2 bases between. Per germline, CDR1 MNHEY and CDR2 SVGAGI. CDR3 length: 10 residues. The CDR3 protein is CASTQETQYF. CDR3 sequence (DNA): TGTGCCAGCACACAAGAGACCCAGTACTTC.

The chain employs TRBV9 and TRBJ2-2; TRBD1 matches 7 bases. The CDR3 sequence is 18 residues long. Germline V gives CDR1 SGDLS, CDR2 YYNGEE. V trimming: 1 base; J trimming: 0 bases; junction bases outside the gene matches: 9. The CDR3 protein is CASSVNEKTGTNTGELFF. The CDR3 DNA follows: TGTGCCAGCAGCGTAAACGAGAAGACAGGGACGAACACCGGGGAGCTGTTTTTT.

This clone was counted only a few times. The chain uses TRBV28 and TRBJ1-1; 9 nucleotides align to TRBD1. Per the germline V gene, CDR1 is MDHEN and CDR2 is SYDVKM. The CDR3 runs 12 residues. Trimming removed 3 bases from V and 10 bases from J; junction bases left unmatched: 3. CDR3 sequence reads: CASSFGTGLAFF. In DNA form, the CDR3 reads TGTGCCAGCAGTTTCGGGACAGGGTTAGCTTTCTTT.

CDR3 nucleotide sequence: TGTGCCAGCGGTACCAGGGGCACAGATACGCAGTATTTT. Protein: CASGTRGTDTQYF. This chain joins TRBV5-8 and TRBJ2-3, with D perhaps TRBD1 (5 bases). Trimming took 7 bases from V and 1 from J, leaving 10 bases between them. The CDR3 consists of 13 residues. Germline CDR1 and CDR2: SGHTS and YDEGEE.

A few counts support this clone. The genes are TRBV7-2 and TRBJ2-7; tentative D call: TRBD2 (7 bases). Germline lookup yields CDR1 SGHTA and CDR2 FQGNSA. Trimming stripped 5 bases from V and 1 base from J, with 27 bases between. CDR3 length: 19 residues. The CDR3 nucleotides are TGTGCCAGCAGCCCCCGGGGGGCTACTGGGGTATCGATGTCCTACGAGCAGTACTTC. It yields the protein CASSPRGATGVSMSYEQYF.

The J gene is TRBJ1-3, the V gene TRBV7-9; no clear D. V was shortened by 5 bases and J by 4 bases, with 9 bases between the two germline ends. Germline V gene lookup returns CDR1 SEHNR and CDR2 FQNEAQ (reference sequence). This CDR3 has 13 amino acids. DNA of the CDR3: TGTGCCAGCAGCCCCGCTGGGGGAAACACCATATATTTT. It codes for CASSPAGGNTIYF.

V usage is TRBV6-5 and J usage is TRBJ1-1; no firm D call. V lost 6 bases to trimming and J lost 1 base, with 9 bases between them. The CDR3 has 13 amino acids. Germline CDR1 is MNHEY and CDR2 is SVGAGI. The CDR3 is CASSALGNTEAFF. The CDR3 region has the DNA TGTGCCAGCAGCGCCTTGGGGAACACTGAAGCTTTCTTT.

The CDR3 here is CASSPPSETQYF. Here the CDR3 DNA reads TGTGCCAGCTCACCACCGTCGGAGACCCAGTACTTC. The rearrangement uses TRBV18 and TRBJ2-5; no clear D. Germline V lookup: CDR1 KGHSH, CDR2 LQKENI. The V gene lost 0 bases and the J gene lost 5 bases, with 4 bases spanning the gap. This CDR3 has 12 residues.